Listed here are 25 T cell receptor beta chains from one sample, sequenced in a study of post-analysis software for immune sequencing data (dated by TCRdb to the mid-2010s). Findings and caveats that apply to the study as a whole: Patients showed significantly higher frequencies than controls for roughly 5 TRBV segments, among them TRBV5-6, TRBV5-1 and TRBV20-1.

Libraries were made using PCR. Sequencing was performed on an Illumina HiSeq 2500. To reduce PCR and sequencing biases, unique molecular identifiers were built into the TCR beta cDNA libraries. TCRdb's own reprocessing of the public reads used fastp at Q25 and MiXCR and kept productive beta chains. Rows are unified per CDR3 protein, each entry keeping the most common DNA and genes. The sample table shows about 430,000 distinct CDR3 sequences, and roughly 40% are seen once. The ten top clones hold around 8% of the sample. Their antigen targets remain unknown. The sample was blood. The receptors derive from a girl aged 2-10 years with multiple sclerosis.

The gene calls are TRBV25-1 and TRBJ2-3; D ambiguous. The CDR3 is 15 residues long. In germline, CDR1 is MGHDK, CDR2 SYGVNS. The ends were cut back, 1 base at V and 0 bases at J, with 8 bases in the middle. The CDR3 nucleotides read TGTGCCAGCAGTGAATCCGGATTGAGCACAGATACGCAGTATTTT. Protein sequence: CASSESGLSTDTQYF.

This clonotype has more than one count but fewer than ten. The chain recombines TRBV12-3 or TRBV12-4 with TRBJ1-5; TRBD1 is a possible D gene (5 bases). There are 14 residues in the CDR3. Trimming cost V 5 bases and J 0 bases, with 8 bases left between them. CDR3 amino acids: CASSRDGSNQPQHF. CDR3 nucleotide sequence: TGTGCCAGCAGTCGGGACGGTAGCAATCAGCCCCAGCATTTT.

This chain links TRBV6-6 with TRBJ2-5, with 10 bases lining up with TRBD2. In germline, CDR1 is MNHNY, CDR2 SVGAGI (reference sequence). The CDR3 length is 14 residues. V shed 7 bases and J 4 bases; nucleotides not matched to a gene: 6. Written as DNA, the CDR3 is TGTGCCAGCAAGACTAGCGGGTGGGGAGAGACCCAGTACTTC. It translates to CASKTSGWGETQYF.

The CDR3 DNA is TGTGCCACCAGCAGAGATCAGGGTTCAGATACGCAGTATTTT. Its protein product is CATSRDQGSDTQYF. The V gene is TRBV15, the J gene TRBJ2-3; D is possibly TRBD1 (5 bases). The CDR3 consists of 14 residues. V was cut by 0 bases and J by 4 bases, with 8 bases left in between. Germline assignment: CDR1 LNHNV and CDR2 YYDKDF (reference sequence).

The chain uses TRBV28 and TRBJ1-4; tentative D call: TRBD1 (6 bases). V lost 4 bases, J lost 5 bases, and 17 bases lay in between. This CDR3 spans 16 amino acids. Germline CDR1 reads MDHEN; CDR2 reads SYDVKM. This chain's CDR3 is CASSSGTRSSNEKLFF. The CDR3 nucleotides are TGTGCCAGCAGTTCCGGGACACGTAGCTCCAATGAAAAACTGTTTTTT. Full variable domain (rest looked up from reference TRBV28 and TRBJ1-4): DVKVTQSSRYLVKRTGEKVFLECVQDMDHENMFWYRQDPGLGLRLIYFSYDVKMKEKGDIPEGYSVSREKKERFSLILESASTNQTSMYLCASSSGTRSSNEKLFFGSGTQLSVL.

In its sample, this clonotype was seen a few times. This sequence joins TRBV6-6 and TRBJ2-7, with 10 bases lining up with TRBD2. Germline CDR1 is MNHNY and CDR2 is SVGAGI (reference sequence). The CDR3 is 15 residues long. Unmatched junction bases numbered 6, after V lost 6 bases and J lost 1 base. DNA of the CDR3: TGTGCCAGCAGGGGGTCAGCGGGAGGGTCCTACGAGCAGTACTTC. This translates into CASRGSAGGSYEQYF.

The J gene is TRBJ2-5, the V gene TRBV29-1, with unresolved D. Per the germline V gene, CDR1 is SQVTM and CDR2 is ANQGSEA. Trimming shortened V by 0 bases and J by 2 bases, and 13 bases separated the two germline ends. CDR3 length: 15 residues. The CDR3 DNA reads TGCAGCGTTGAAGATCACGTAGACGGACAAGAGACCCAGTACTTC. Residues: CSVEDHVDGQETQYF.

V usage is TRBV28 and J usage is TRBJ2-7, with unresolved D. Trimming shortened V by 5 bases and J by 3 bases, and 8 bases separated the two germline ends. CDR3 size: 12 residues. Per the germline V gene, CDR1 is MDHEN and CDR2 is SYDVKM. As DNA, the CDR3 is TGTGCCAGCAGTAGACTGGGCTACGAGCAGTACTTC. Translated, it gives CASSRLGYEQYF.

Worth noting for this clonotype: One base away lies a much larger clone, so this may be a sequencing read error. The rearrangement uses TRBV9 and TRBJ1-5; D uncertain. Germline-derived CDR1 and CDR2 are SGDLS and YYNGEE. V lost 4 bases to trimming and J lost 0 bases, with 5 bases between them. CDR3 size: 13 residues. The CDR3 region has the DNA TGTGCCAGCAGCCCGAATAGCAATCAGCCCCAGCATTTT. As protein: CASSPNSNQPQHF.

The chain recombines TRBV14 with TRBJ2-5; the match to TRBD2 covers 8 bases. Germline CDR1 and CDR2: SGHDN and FVKESK. J lost 7 bases, V lost 1 base, and 8 bases had no gene match. The CDR3 loop spans 15 amino acids. The CDR3 DNA reads TGTGCCAGCAGCCAAGTTCTGGCGGGAGGTGGGACCCAGTACTTC. Translation: CASSQVLAGGGTQYF.

The chain joins TRBV7-2 to TRBJ2-1; D ambiguous. CDR1 SGHTA and CDR2 FQGNSA come from the germline V gene. The CDR3 consists of 15 residues. V shed 1 base and J shed 6 bases, with 13 bases lying between them. CDR3 DNA: TGTGCCAGCAGCTTAGAGCCGGGTTGGAGCAATGAGCAGTTCTTC. It codes for CASSLEPGWSNEQFF.

This clonotype was found once. The chain uses TRBV4-2 and TRBJ2-7; 10 bases agree with TRBD2. This CDR3 region has 19 residues. V trimming: 0 bases; J trimming: 1 base; junction bases outside the gene matches: 12. Germline CDR1 is LGHNA and CDR2 is YNFKEQ. The CDR3 nucleotides are TGTGCCAGCAGCCAAGATCGGCGAGCGGGAGGGCCTCGATCCTACGAGCAGTACTTC. Encoded protein: CASSQDRRAGGPRSYEQYF.

The rearrangement joins TRBV10-3 to TRBJ1-5; D gene uncertain. V lost 1 base and J 2 bases, leaving 12 bases between the germline ends. Germline CDR1 ENHRY, CDR2 SYGVKD. The CDR3 contains 16 residues. The CDR3 region is CAISEFEGYGNQPQHF. DNA for the CDR3: TGTGCCATCAGTGAGTTCGAAGGGTACGGCAATCAGCCCCAGCATTTT.

The chain combines TRBV5-1 with TRBJ2-7, with 9 bases lining up with TRBD1. The CDR3 spans 16 residues. Germline assignment: CDR1 SGHRS and CDR2 YFSETQ. Losses at the gene ends were 4 bases for V and 2 bases for J; bases not matched to a gene: 10. CDR3 bases: TGCGCCAGCAGCCGCTGGGGACAGGGTATACCCTACGAGCAGTACTTC. It translates to CASSRWGQGIPYEQYF. Variable domain in full (rest from reference TRBV5-1 and TRBJ2-7): KAGVTQTPRYLIKTRGQQVTLSCSPISGHRSVSWYQQTPGQGLQFLFEYFSETQRNKGNFPGRFSGRQFSNSRSEMNVSTLELGDSALYLCASSRWGQGIPYEQYFGPGTRLTVT.

In its sample, this clonotype was seen a few times. The V gene is TRBV3-1, the J gene TRBJ2-6; no firm D call. The CDR3 totals 18 residues. Trimming left V 1 base short and J 0 bases short, with 13 bases between. From germline, CDR1 is LGHDT and CDR2 YNNKEL (reference sequence). The CDR3: CASSQGDHGFSGANVLTF. CDR3 nucleotide sequence: TGTGCCAGCAGCCAAGGAGATCATGGATTCTCTGGGGCCAACGTCCTGACTTTC. The entire variable domain, with the rest obtained from reference TRBV3-1 and TRBJ2-6, is as follows: DTAVSQTPKYLVTQMGNDKSIKCEQNLGHDTMYWYKQDSKKFLKIMFSYNNKELIINETVPNRFSPKSPDKAHLNLHINSLELGDSAVYFCASSQGDHGFSGANVLTFGAGSRLTVL.

The chain employs TRBV29-1 and TRBJ2-5; D perhaps matches TRBD2 (5 bases). Trimming pared 6 bases from V and 2 bases from J, leaving 16 bases between. The CDR3 sequence is 14 residues long. The germline gives CDR1 SQVTM, CDR2 ANQGSEA. CDR3 sequence: CSVTHLDSQETQYF. CDR3 in DNA: TGCAGCGTCACCCACCTGGACTCGCAAGAGACCCAGTACTTC.

This clonotype was found once. The rearrangement links TRBV7-2 to TRBJ2-1, with 10 bases aligning to TRBD2. The CDR3 covers 17 residues. Germline V gives CDR1 SGHTA, CDR2 FQGNSA. The junction had 13 bases not matched to a gene; V was cut back by 5 bases and J by 6 bases. This CDR3 reads CASSSREGLADLNEQFF. CDR3 in DNA: TGTGCCAGCAGCAGTAGGGAAGGACTAGCGGACCTCAATGAGCAGTTCTTC.

This clonotype was seen a handful of times. The chain combines TRBV6-2 or TRBV6-3 with TRBJ2-7; D possibly uses TRBD1 or TRBD2 (5 bases each). CDR3 size: 16 residues. V gave up 0 bases and J gave up 0 bases, with 12 bases separating them. Per germline, CDR1 MNHEY and CDR2 SVGEGT. The CDR3 sequence: CASSYSTGPPSYEQYF. Here the CDR3 DNA reads TGTGCCAGCAGTTACTCAACGGGGCCACCCTCCTACGAGCAGTACTTC.

The chain joins TRBV20-1 to TRBJ2-3, with TRBD2 as a possible D gene (6 bases). V lost 8 bases and J 6 bases, leaving 21 bases between the germline ends. Germline CDR1 DFQATT, CDR2 SNEGSKA (reference sequence). The CDR3 is 14 amino acids. CDR3 bases: TGCAGTCTAACCCGAGGGACTCCATGGGATACGCAGTATTTT. Its protein product is CSLTRGTPWDTQYF.

The chain employs TRBV9 and TRBJ2-3; 10 bases match TRBD2. V shed 3 bases, J shed 6 bases, and the junction held 7 bases outside the gene matches. This CDR3 contains 15 residues. CDR1 and CDR2 from the germline V gene are SGDLS and YYNGEE. The CDR3: CASSASGGAADTQYF. CDR3 bases: TGTGCCAGCAGCGCGAGCGGGGGGGCCGCGGATACGCAGTATTTT.

The genes are TRBV5-1 and TRBJ2-7; maybe TRBD1 (6 bases). CDR3 length: 15 amino acids. Per germline, CDR1 SGHRS and CDR2 YFSETQ. Trimming cost V 4 bases and J 0 bases, with 14 bases left between them. The CDR3 reads CASSLATGFSYEQYF. CDR3 nucleotides: TGCGCCAGCAGCCTGGCGACAGGTTTCTCCTACGAGCAGTACTTC.

This chain joins TRBV5-1 and TRBJ2-1; the D is unclear. Germline V gives CDR1 SGHRS, CDR2 YFSETQ. This CDR3 is built from 13 residues. V was shortened by 3 bases and J by 5 bases, with 9 bases between the two germline ends. The CDR3 loop reads CASSSRYDNEQFF. The CDR3 nucleotides read TGCGCCAGCAGCTCCCGATACGACAATGAGCAGTTCTTC.

This chain links TRBV2 with TRBJ1-5; D uncertain. V lost 2 bases and J lost 2, with 16 bases in between. The CDR3 length is 17 residues. Germline CDR1 SNHLY, CDR2 FYNNEI. The CDR3, as DNA: TGTGCCAGCAGTGAATGGGTAGCTATCTGGGGCAATCAGCCCCAGCATTTT. Protein product: CASSEWVAIWGNQPQHF.

The CDR3: CASSLWTDYNEQYF. CDR3 in DNA: TGTGCCAGCAGTTTATGGACAGATTACAATGAGCAGTACTTC. This rearrangement joins TRBV27 to TRBJ2-5; D might be TRBD1 (6 bases). V lost 1 base to trimming and J lost 11 bases, with 17 bases between them. The CDR3 loop spans 14 amino acids. The germline V gene encodes CDR1 MNHEY and CDR2 SMNVEV (reference sequence).

This sequence joins TRBV21-1 and TRBJ1-1. TRBV21-1 is assigned pseudogene status. The CDR3 is 15 amino acids. In DNA form, the CDR3 reads TGTGCCAGCAGCAAAGCGGGCCTTCGGGACACTGAAGCTTTCTTT. Amino acids: CASSKAGLRDTEAFF.